One sample yielded the 10 T cell receptor beta chains listed below, sequenced in a study of blood T cell repertoires in COVID-19. Measured with immunoSEQ multiplex PCR; TCRdb has only the in-frame clones, and not every one. Of approximately 50,000 clones in the sample, approximately 85% are singletons; the top ten hold 6.5%. The sequenced material came from peripheral blood. The origin of the receptors is a man in his 60s with acute or convalescent COVID-19.

V usage is TRBV5-1 and J usage is TRBJ1-1, with D perhaps TRBD1 (6 bases). CDR1 and CDR2 (germline): SGHRS, YFSETQ. Trimming took off 0 bases at V and 0 bases at J, with 9 bases between the two ends. This CDR3 region has 15 residues. The CDR3: CASSLAGQMNTEAFF. For the CDR3, the DNA is TGCGCCAGCAGCTTGGCCGGACAGATGAACACTGAAGCTTTCTTT.

This rearrangement joins TRBV7-7 to TRBJ1-1; D gene uncertain. This CDR3 spans 15 amino acids. Trimming removed 6 bases from V and 0 bases from J, with 14 bases in between. The germline gives CDR1 SSHAT, CDR2 FNYEAQ (reference sequence). The CDR3 sequence: CASRLTPLLNTEAFF. The CDR3 nucleotides are TGTGCCAGCAGACTGACACCTCTCCTGAACACTGAAGCTTTCTTT.

The rearrangement uses TRBV12-3 or TRBV12-4 and TRBJ1-2; a weak D match, TRBD1 (5 bases). V lost 8 bases, J lost 6 bases, and 13 bases lay in between. The CDR3 length is 12 residues. The CDR3 nucleotides are TGTGCCAGCCGAAGGGGCTACGATGGCTACACCTTC. It translates to CASRRGYDGYTF.

The chain has TRBV10-2 and TRBJ1-6; 8 bases are shared with TRBD1. This CDR3 region has 17 residues. Germline values: CDR1 WSHSY, CDR2 SAAADI. V gave up 3 bases and J gave up 7 bases; unmatched junction bases: 11. In DNA form, the CDR3 reads TGCGCCAGCAGTGATTTGGACAGGGCCTTTCTCAATTCACCCCTCCACTTT. Its translation: CASSDLDRAFLNSPLHF.

This clone turned up a few times. The identical CDR3 is also encoded by other nucleotide sequences in the sample. This sequence joins TRBV4-1 and TRBJ1-1; D is uncertain. The V and J ends lost 4 bases and 2 bases respectively, with 11 bases between them. The germline V gene encodes CDR1 MGHRA and CDR2 YSYEKL. CDR3 size: 14 residues. CDR3 in DNA: TGCGCCAGCAGCCCTATCCGAGGAAACACTGAAGCTTTCTTT. It translates to CASSPIRGNTEAFF.

The rearrangement links TRBV19 to TRBJ1-2; 7 bases align to TRBD1. There are 16 residues in the CDR3. Unmatched junction bases numbered 13, after V lost 7 bases and J lost 2 bases. Germline CDR1 is LNHDA and CDR2 is SQIVND (reference sequence). The CDR3 region is CASKTGQSPGNYGYTF. Here the CDR3 DNA reads TGTGCCAGTAAGACGGGACAGAGCCCTGGGAACTATGGCTACACCTTC.

J is TRBJ2-7 and V is TRBV29-1; 10 nucleotides match TRBD2. From germline, CDR1 is SQVTM and CDR2 ANQGSEA. J was trimmed by 1 base and V by 2 bases; bases with no gene match: 5. The CDR3 totals 15 residues. The CDR3, as DNA: TGCAGCGTTGAAACCCTAGCGGGAGCTTCCTACGAGCAGTACTTC. This gives the protein CSVETLAGASYEQYF.

The chain couples TRBV6-6 to TRBJ2-3, with TRBD2 matching over 10 bases. The germline V gene encodes CDR1 MNHNY and CDR2 SVGAGI (reference sequence). The CDR3 sequence is 16 residues long. J gave up 4 bases and V 0 bases, and 4 bases lay outside the gene matches. The CDR3 sequence is CASSYSPSGSPDTQYF. The DNA of the CDR3 is TGTGCCAGCAGTTACTCTCCTAGCGGGAGTCCAGATACGCAGTATTTT.

The rearrangement links TRBV7-2 to TRBJ2-4; D not resolved. Between the trimmed V and J ends, which lost 2 bases and 0 bases, there was a span of 2 bases. The germline gives CDR1 SGHTA, CDR2 FQGNSA. The CDR3 runs 13 residues. The CDR3, as DNA: TGTGCCAGCAGCTTACTAGCCAAAAACATTCAGTACTTC. Protein sequence: CASSLLAKNIQYF.

The V and J genes are TRBV2 and TRBJ1-1; TRBD1 matches at 8 bases. The length of the CDR3 is 17 residues. Germline CDR1 is SNHLY and CDR2 is FYNNEI. V shed 6 bases, J shed 3 bases, and the junction held 15 bases outside the gene matches. For the CDR3, the DNA is TGTGCCAGCAGGGCTGGTTTGCAGGGGGCCGCTGACACTGAAGCTTTCTTT. Translation gives CASRAGLQGAADTEAFF.